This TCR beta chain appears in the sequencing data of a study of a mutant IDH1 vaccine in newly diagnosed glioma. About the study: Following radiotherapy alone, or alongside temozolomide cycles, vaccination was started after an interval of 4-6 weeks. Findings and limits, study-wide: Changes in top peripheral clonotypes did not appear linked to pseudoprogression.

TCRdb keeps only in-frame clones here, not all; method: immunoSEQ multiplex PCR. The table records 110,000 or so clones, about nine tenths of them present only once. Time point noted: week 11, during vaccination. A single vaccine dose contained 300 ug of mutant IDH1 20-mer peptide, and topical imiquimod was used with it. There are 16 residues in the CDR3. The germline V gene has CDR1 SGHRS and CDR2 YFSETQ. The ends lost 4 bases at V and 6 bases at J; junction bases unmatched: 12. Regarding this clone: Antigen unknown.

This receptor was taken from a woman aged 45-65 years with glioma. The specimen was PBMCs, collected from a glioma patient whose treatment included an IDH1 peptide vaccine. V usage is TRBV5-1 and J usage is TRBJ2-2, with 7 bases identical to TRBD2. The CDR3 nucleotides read TGCGCCAGCAGCGCCCTAGGCGGGAGAGGGGCCGGGGAGCTGTTTTTT. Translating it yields CASSALGGRGAGELFF.